This T cell receptor beta chain was captured by sequencing in a study of technical replicates of blood from a handful of donors. A single count supports this clone. Data came from immunoSEQ multiplex PCR; TCRdb stores just in-frame clones and leaves some out. The top ten hold roughly 0.4% of the sample, which has more than 65,000 clones, approximately 94% seen once. Between the trimmed V and J ends, which lost 7 bases and 3 bases, there was a span of 7 bases. The CDR3 extends over 12 amino acids. The germline V gene encodes CDR1 MDHEN and CDR2 SYDVKM. The TCR was taken from a human donor in good health. Sequenced: T cells isolated from PBMCs. The chain links TRBV28 to TRBJ1-5, with D hard to call. The CDR3 bases are TGTGCCAGCACCCTACCCAATCAGCCCCAGCATTTT. Amino acid sequence: CASTLPNQPQHF.